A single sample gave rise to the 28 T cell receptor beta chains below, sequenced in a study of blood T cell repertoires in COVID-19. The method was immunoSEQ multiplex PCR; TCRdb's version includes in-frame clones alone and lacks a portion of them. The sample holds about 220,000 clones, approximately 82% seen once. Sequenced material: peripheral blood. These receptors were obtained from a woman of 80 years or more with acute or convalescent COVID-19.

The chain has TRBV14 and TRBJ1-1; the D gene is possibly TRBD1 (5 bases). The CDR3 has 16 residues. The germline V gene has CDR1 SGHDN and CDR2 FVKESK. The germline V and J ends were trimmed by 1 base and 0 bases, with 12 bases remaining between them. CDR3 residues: CASSQVGVRMNTEAFF. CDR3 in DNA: TGTGCCAGCAGCCAAGTAGGGGTACGGATGAACACTGAAGCTTTCTTT.

The CDR3 spells CASSAAEDNSPLHF. CDR3 DNA: TGTGCCAGCTCCGCGGCGGAGGATAATTCACCCCTCCACTTT. V usage is TRBV18 and J usage is TRBJ1-6; D remains unclear. The V end was cut by 6 bases, the J end by 5 bases, with 11 bases between. CDR3 length equals 14 residues. Germline CDR1 reads KGHSH; CDR2 reads LQKENI.

As DNA, the CDR3 is TGTGCCAGCAGCCCCCGACAGGGGGGGAACACCGGGGAGCTGTTTTTT. It translates to CASSPRQGGNTGELFF. This chain joins TRBV11-3 and TRBJ2-2; the match to TRBD1 covers 9 bases. V lost 5 bases and J lost 1; bases outside the gene matches: 5. CDR3 length equals 16 residues. CDR1 is SGHNT and CDR2 is YENEEA in the germline V gene.

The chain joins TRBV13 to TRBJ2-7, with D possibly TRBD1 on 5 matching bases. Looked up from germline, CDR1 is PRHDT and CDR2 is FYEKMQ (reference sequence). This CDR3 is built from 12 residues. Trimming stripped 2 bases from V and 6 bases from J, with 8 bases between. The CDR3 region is CASSLPQGEQYF. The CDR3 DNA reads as TGTGCCAGCAGCTTACCCCAGGGCGAGCAGTACTTC.

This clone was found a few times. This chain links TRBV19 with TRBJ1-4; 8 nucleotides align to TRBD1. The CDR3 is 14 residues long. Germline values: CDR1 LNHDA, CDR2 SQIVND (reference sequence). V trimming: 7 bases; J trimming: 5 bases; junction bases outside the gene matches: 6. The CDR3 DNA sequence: TGTGCCAGTATGCAGGGGGCAGGGAATGAAAAACTGTTTTTT. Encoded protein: CASMQGAGNEKLFF.

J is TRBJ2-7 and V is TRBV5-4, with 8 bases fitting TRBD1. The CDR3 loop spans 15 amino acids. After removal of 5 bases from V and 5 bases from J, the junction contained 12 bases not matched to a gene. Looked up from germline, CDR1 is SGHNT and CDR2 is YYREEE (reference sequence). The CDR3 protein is CASRGQGATLHEQYF. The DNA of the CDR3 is TGTGCCAGCAGAGGGCAGGGGGCAACCCTACACGAGCAGTACTTC.

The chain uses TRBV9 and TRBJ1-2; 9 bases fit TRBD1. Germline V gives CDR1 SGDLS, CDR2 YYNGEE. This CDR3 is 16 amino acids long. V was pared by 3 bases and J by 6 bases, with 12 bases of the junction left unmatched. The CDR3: CASSASLGQGTNGYTF. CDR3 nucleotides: TGTGCCAGCAGCGCGTCTTTGGGACAGGGTACTAATGGCTACACCTTC.

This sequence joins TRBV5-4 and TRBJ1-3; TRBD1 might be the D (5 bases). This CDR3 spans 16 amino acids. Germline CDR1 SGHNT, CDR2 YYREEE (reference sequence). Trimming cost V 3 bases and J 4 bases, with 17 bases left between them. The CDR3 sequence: CASSSASGGGGNTIYF. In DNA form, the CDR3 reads TGTGCCAGCAGCTCGGCATCGGGGGGAGGGGGAAACACCATATATTTT.

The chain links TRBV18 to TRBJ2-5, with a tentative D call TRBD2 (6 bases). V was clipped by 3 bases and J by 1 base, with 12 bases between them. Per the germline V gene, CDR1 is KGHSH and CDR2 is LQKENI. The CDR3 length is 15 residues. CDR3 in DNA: TGTGCCAGCTCACCGGGCGGGGTGAGCCAAGAGACCCAGTACTTC. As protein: CASSPGGVSQETQYF.

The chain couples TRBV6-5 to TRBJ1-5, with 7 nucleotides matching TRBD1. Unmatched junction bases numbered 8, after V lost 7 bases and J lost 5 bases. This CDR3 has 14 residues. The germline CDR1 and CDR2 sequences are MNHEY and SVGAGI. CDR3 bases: TGTGCCAGCACCCCGGGACAGAGTTATCAGCCCCAGCATTTT. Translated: CASTPGQSYQPQHF.

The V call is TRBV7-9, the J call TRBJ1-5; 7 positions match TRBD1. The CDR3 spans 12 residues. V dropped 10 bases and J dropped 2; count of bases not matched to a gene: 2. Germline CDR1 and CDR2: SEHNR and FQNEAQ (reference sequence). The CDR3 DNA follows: TGTGCCACCGGACAGGGCAATCAGCCCCAGCATTTT. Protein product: CATGQGNQPQHF.

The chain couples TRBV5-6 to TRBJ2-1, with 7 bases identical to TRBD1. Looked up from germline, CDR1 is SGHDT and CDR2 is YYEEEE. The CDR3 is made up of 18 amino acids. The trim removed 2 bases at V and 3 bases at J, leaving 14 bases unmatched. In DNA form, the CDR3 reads TGTGCCAGCAGCTTTCCGGGACAGCTTGGAACCCACTACAATGAGCAGTTCTTC. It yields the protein CASSFPGQLGTHYNEQFF.

The CDR3 reads CASSVGDVGEKLFF. In DNA, the CDR3 is TGTGCCAGCAGCGTGGGAGATGTCGGTGAAAAACTGTTTTTT. The chain couples TRBV2 to TRBJ1-4; D ambiguous. The V and J ends lost 6 bases and 7 bases respectively, with 15 bases between them. The CDR3 totals 14 residues. The germline V gene has CDR1 SNHLY and CDR2 FYNNEI.

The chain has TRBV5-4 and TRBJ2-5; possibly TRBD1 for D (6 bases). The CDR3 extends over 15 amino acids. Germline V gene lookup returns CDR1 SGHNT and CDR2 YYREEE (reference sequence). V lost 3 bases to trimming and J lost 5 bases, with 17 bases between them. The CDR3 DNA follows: TGTGCCAGCAGCTCTAAGACAGGCGCCGGGGAGACCCAGTACTTC. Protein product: CASSSKTGAGETQYF.

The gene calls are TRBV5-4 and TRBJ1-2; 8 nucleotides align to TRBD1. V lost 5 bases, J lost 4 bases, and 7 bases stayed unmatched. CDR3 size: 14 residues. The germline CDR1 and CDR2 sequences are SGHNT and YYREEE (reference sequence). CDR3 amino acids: CASSRPTGAYGYTF. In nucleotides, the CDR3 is TGTGCCAGCAGTCGCCCGACAGGGGCCTATGGCTACACCTTC.

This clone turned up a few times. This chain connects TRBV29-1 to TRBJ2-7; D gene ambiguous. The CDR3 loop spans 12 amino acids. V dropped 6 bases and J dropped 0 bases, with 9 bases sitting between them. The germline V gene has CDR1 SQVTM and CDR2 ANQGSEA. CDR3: CSVQTYSYEQYF. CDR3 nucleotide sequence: TGCAGCGTACAGACCTACTCCTACGAGCAGTACTTC.

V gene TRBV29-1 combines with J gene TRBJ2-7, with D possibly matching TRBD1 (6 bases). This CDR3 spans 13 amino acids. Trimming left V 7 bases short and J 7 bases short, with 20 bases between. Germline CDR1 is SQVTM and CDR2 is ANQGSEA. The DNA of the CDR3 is TGCAGCGCCGGGCGGACAGCGTCGGGGGAGCAGTACTTC. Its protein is CSAGRTASGEQYF.

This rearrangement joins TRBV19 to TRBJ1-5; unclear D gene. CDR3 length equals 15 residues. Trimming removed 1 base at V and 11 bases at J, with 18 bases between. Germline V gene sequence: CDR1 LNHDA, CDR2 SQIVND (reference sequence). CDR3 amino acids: CASSIGGLGDRAQHF. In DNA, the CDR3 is TGTGCCAGTAGTATAGGAGGGTTGGGAGATAGGGCCCAGCATTTT. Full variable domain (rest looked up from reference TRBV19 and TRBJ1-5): DGGITQSPKYLFRKEGQNVTLSCEQNLNHDAMYWYRQDPGQGLRLIYYSQIVNDFQKGDIAEGYSVSREKKESFPLTVTSAQKNPTAFYLCASSIGGLGDRAQHFGDGTRLSIL.

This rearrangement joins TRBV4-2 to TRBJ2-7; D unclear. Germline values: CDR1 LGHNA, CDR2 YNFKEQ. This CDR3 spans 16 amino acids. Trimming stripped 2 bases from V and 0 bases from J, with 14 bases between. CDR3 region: CASSQTSELTSYEQYF. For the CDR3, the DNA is TGTGCCAGCAGCCAAACGAGCGAACTTACCTCCTACGAGCAGTACTTC.

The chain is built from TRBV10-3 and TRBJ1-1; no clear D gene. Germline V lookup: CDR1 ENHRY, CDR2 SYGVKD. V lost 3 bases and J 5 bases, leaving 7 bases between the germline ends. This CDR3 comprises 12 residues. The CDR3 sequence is CAISDLRTEAFF. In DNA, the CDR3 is TGTGCCATCAGTGATCTAAGAACTGAAGCTTTCTTT.

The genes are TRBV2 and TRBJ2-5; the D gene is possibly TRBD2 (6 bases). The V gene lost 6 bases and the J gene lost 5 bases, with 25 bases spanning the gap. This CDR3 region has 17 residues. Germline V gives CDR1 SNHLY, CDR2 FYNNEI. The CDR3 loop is CASSPTGVGTSRETQYF. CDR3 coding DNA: TGTGCCAGCAGCCCCACTGGGGTGGGGACTTCAAGGGAGACCCAGTACTTC.

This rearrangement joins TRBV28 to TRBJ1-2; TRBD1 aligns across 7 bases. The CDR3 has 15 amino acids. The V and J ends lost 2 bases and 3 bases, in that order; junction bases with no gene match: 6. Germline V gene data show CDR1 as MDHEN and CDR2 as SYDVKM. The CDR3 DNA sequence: TGTGCCAGCAGTTTAACAGGGGAAGGTTACTATGGCTACACCTTC. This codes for CASSLTGEGYYGYTF.

The CDR3 bases are TGCGCCAGCAGCCCAAGGACTAGCGGAGGGGAGACCCAGTACTTC. It is translated as CASSPRTSGGETQYF. V gene TRBV5-1 combines with J gene TRBJ2-5; TRBD2 agrees at 10 bases. Germline-derived CDR1 and CDR2 are SGHRS and YFSETQ. The CDR3 contains 15 residues. V dropped 4 bases and J dropped 5; count of bases not matched to a gene: 8.

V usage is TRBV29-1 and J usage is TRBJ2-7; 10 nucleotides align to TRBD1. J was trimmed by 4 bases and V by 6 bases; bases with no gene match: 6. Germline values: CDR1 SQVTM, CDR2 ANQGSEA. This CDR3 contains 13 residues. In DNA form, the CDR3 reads TGCAGCGTCCGGACAGGGGGGTATTACGAGCAGTACTTC. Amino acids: CSVRTGGYYEQYF.

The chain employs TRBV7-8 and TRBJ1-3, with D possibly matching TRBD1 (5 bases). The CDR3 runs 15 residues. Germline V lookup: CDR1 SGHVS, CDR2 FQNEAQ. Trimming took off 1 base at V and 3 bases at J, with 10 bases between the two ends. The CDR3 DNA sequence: TGTGCCAGCAGCTTAGAGGGGAGGGGTGGAAACACCATATATTTT. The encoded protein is CASSLEGRGGNTIYF.

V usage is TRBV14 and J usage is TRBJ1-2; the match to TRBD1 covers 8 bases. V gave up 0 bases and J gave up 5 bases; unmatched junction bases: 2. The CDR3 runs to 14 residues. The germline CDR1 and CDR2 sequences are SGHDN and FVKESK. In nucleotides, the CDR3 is TGTGCCAGCAGCCAAGATCGGACAGGGTATGGCTACACCTTC. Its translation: CASSQDRTGYGYTF.

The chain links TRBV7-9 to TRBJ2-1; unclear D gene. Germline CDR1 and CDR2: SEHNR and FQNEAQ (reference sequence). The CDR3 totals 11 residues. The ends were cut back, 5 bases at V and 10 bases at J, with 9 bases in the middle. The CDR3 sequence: CASSMQREQFF. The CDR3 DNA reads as TGTGCCAGCAGCATGCAACGGGAGCAGTTCTTC.

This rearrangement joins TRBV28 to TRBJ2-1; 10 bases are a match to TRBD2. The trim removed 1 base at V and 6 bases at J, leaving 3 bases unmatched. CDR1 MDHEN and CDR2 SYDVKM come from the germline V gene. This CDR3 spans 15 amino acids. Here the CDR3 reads CASSLLPSGGNEQFF. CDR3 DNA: TGTGCCAGCAGTTTATTGCCTAGCGGGGGCAATGAGCAGTTCTTC.